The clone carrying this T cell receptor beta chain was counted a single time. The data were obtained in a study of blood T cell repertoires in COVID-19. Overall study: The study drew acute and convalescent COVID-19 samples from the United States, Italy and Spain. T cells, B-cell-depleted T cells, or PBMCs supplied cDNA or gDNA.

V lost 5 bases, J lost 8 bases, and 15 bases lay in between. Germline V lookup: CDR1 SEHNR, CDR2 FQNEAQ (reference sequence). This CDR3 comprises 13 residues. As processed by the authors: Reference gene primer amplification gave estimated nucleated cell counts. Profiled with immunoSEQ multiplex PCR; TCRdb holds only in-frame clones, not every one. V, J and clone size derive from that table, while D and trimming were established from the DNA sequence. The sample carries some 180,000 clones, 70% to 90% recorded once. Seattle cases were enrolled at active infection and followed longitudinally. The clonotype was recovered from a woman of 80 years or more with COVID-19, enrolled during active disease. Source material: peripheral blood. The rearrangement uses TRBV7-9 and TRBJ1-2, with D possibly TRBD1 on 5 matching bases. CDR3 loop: CASSAASQGGYTF. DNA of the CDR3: TGTGCCAGCAGCGCGGCTTCCCAGGGAGGCTACACCTTC.